Following are 5 T cell receptor beta chains from one sample sequenced in a study of T cell responses to AZD1222 COVID-19 vaccine (dated by TCRdb to 2020 to 2023). Taken with the paper, the label for time point translates to: about 28 days (+/-7) after the second vaccine dose. Library construction relied on the immunoSEQ multiplex PCR assay. TCRdb carries this immuneACCESS record with in-frame sequences only. Its versions omit some clonotypes, under half of them owing to an unresolved V gene in the studies checked, with the rest unexplained. The sample contains approximately 200,000 clones, roughly 92% of them found a single time. The ten top clones hold roughly 1% of the sample. The source material was peripheral blood, sampled 28 days after the second AZD1222 dose. All receptors derive from an adult who received the AZD1222 COVID-19 vaccine.

This sequence joins TRBV18 and TRBJ1-1; possibly TRBD1 for D (6 bases). The CDR3 is 13 amino acids. V lost 3 bases to trimming and J lost 6 bases, with 11 bases between them. The germline V gene has CDR1 KGHSH and CDR2 LQKENI. The CDR3 sequence is CASSPGAAPEAFF. CDR3 DNA: TGTGCCAGCTCACCGGGGGCCGCCCCTGAAGCTTTCTTT.

This chain connects TRBV19 to TRBJ1-2; TRBD1 might be the D (5 bases). Trimming removed 5 bases from V and 2 bases from J, with 15 bases in between. The germline gives CDR1 LNHDA, CDR2 SQIVND (reference sequence). The CDR3 sequence is 15 residues long. As DNA, the CDR3 is TGTGCCAGTAGTCTAAGGGGACGTGAGAACTATGGCTACACCTTC. Protein: CASSLRGRENYGYTF.

This clone was counted a few times. V gene TRBV7-9 combines with J gene TRBJ1-1, with no clear D. Between the trimmed V and J ends, which lost 0 bases and 5 bases, there was a span of 16 bases. Germline loops: CDR1 SEHNR, CDR2 FQNEAQ (reference sequence). The CDR3 has 16 residues. For the CDR3, the DNA is TGTGCCAGCAGCTTAGCGTGGAGGGCAGGATGGACTGAAGCTTTCTTT. Protein: CASSLAWRAGWTEAFF.

The count of this clone is one. The CDR3 sequence is CASSEKDTQYF. The CDR3 bases are TGTGCCAGCAGTGAGAAAGATACGCAGTATTTT. The chain is built from TRBV2 and TRBJ2-3, with unresolved D. The CDR3 runs to 11 residues. Looked up from germline, CDR1 is SNHLY and CDR2 is FYNNEI. V was pared by 3 bases and J by 5 bases, with 3 bases between. Looking up the rest from reference TRBV2 and TRBJ2-3 gives the full variable domain: EPEVTQTPSHQVTQMGQEVILRCVPISNHLYFYWYRQILGQKVEFLVSFYNNEISEKSEIFDDQFSVERPDGSNFTLKIRSTKLEDSAMYFCASSEKDTQYFGPGTRLTVL.

The chain links TRBV29-1 to TRBJ1-1; tentatively, D is TRBD1 (5 bases). Per the germline V gene, CDR1 is SQVTM and CDR2 is ANQGSEA. The CDR3 length is 11 residues. Trimming pared 2 bases from V and 11 bases from J, leaving 12 bases between. The DNA for the CDR3 is TGCAGCGTTGAAACGGGGCACCGGGCTTTCTTT. Translation gives CSVETGHRAFF.